The 10 T cell receptor beta chains below all came from one sample that was sequenced in a study of CD8+ T cells in alopecia areata (dated by TCRdb to the late 2010s). Libraries came from the immunoSEQ multiplex PCR assay. For TCR sequencing, RNA was extracted from every sample and reverse transcribed into cDNA to serve as template. TCRdb holds this immuneACCESS table with in-frame rearrangements only. Some clones are missing; in checked studies, unresolved V genes explain under half, and the rest has no known cause. For this sample there are roughly 120,000 clones; about 61% appear just once. The ten largest clonotypes hold 2.8% of the sample. The sequenced sample consisted of CD4+ T cells sorted from blood. Source of these receptors: a human donor in good health.

The rearrangement uses TRBV4-2 and TRBJ1-2; TRBD1 aligns across 7 bases. CDR1 and CDR2 (germline): LGHNA, YNFKEQ. The V and J ends lost 0 bases and 6 bases, in that order; junction bases with no gene match: 7. The length of the CDR3 is 15 residues. The CDR3 spells CASSQDGTEADGYTF. The CDR3 region has the DNA TGTGCCAGCAGCCAAGATGGGACAGAGGCCGATGGCTACACCTTC.

V is TRBV25-1 and J is TRBJ2-1; possibly TRBD2 for D (5 bases). Germline V CDR1 and CDR2: MGHDK, SYGVNS. Trimming shortened V by 8 bases and J by 5 bases, and 16 bases separated the two germline ends. This CDR3 is built from 14 residues. The CDR3 nucleotides read TGTGCCAGCGGAAAATGGACTGAAGACAATGAGCAGTTCTTC. Protein: CASGKWTEDNEQFF.

V gene TRBV29-1 combines with J gene TRBJ2-7; D is unclear. Germline V lookup: CDR1 SQVTM, CDR2 ANQGSEA. The ends were cut back, 4 bases at V and 2 bases at J, with 9 bases in the middle. The CDR3 extends over 12 amino acids. The CDR3 here is CSVVLGTYEQYF. The CDR3 DNA reads as TGCAGCGTTGTCTTGGGTACCTACGAGCAGTACTTC.

This clone was observed a handful of times. The rearrangement joins TRBV7-9 to TRBJ1-1; no definite D call. Germline V gene sequence: CDR1 SEHNR, CDR2 FQNEAQ (reference sequence). This CDR3 region has 15 residues. V was clipped by 1 base and J by 2 bases, with 11 bases between them. CDR3 sequence: CASSLDGDLNTEAFF. CDR3 DNA: TGTGCCAGCAGCTTAGATGGGGATCTTAACACTGAAGCTTTCTTT.

V gene TRBV30 combines with J gene TRBJ2-7; a possible D gene is TRBD2 (7 bases). The germline gives CDR1 GTSNPN, CDR2 SVGIG (reference sequence). The germline V and J ends were trimmed by 7 bases and 3 bases, with 16 bases remaining between them. The CDR3 is made up of 13 amino acids. CDR3 nucleotides: TGTGCCTCCTCTGAGGGGGGGGGCTACGAGCAGTACTTC. Protein: CASSEGGGYEQYF.

The rearrangement uses TRBV9 and TRBJ2-5; D unclear. The V end lost 1 base, the J end lost 0 bases, and 4 bases lay between the germline ends. The CDR3 is made up of 13 amino acids. The germline CDR1 and CDR2 sequences are SGDLS and YYNGEE. The CDR3, as DNA: TGTGCCAGCAGCGTATCGGACCAAGAGACCCAGTACTTC. Its protein is CASSVSDQETQYF.

The rearrangement uses TRBV29-1 and TRBJ1-1; D unclear. The CDR3 is 11 amino acids. The germline V gene encodes CDR1 SQVTM and CDR2 ANQGSEA. V shed 4 bases and J shed 6 bases, with 9 bases lying between them. Here the CDR3 reads CSVAPKAEAFF. CDR3 bases: TGCAGCGTTGCCCCTAAGGCTGAAGCTTTCTTT.

This rearrangement joins TRBV15 to TRBJ2-5; 9 nucleotides match TRBD1. Germline values: CDR1 LNHNV, CDR2 YYDKDF (reference sequence). After removal of 5 bases from V and 3 bases from J, the junction contained 4 bases not matched to a gene. The CDR3 length is 14 residues. The CDR3 loop reads CATSGGTGKETQYF. The CDR3 coding sequence is TGTGCCACCAGCGGTGGGACAGGGAAAGAGACCCAGTACTTC.

A remark on this clone: A read error may explain this, as a much larger clone is one base away. This chain connects TRBV5-4 to TRBJ2-3; D is unclear. This CDR3 spans 11 amino acids. Germline V gene sequence: CDR1 SGHNT, CDR2 YYREEE (reference sequence). The germline V and J ends were trimmed by 4 bases and 6 bases, with 6 bases remaining between them. CDR3 protein: CASSLEDTQYF. The CDR3 DNA reads as TGTGCCAGCAGCCTAGAGGATACGCAGTATTTT.

The CDR3 coding sequence is TGCGCCAGCAGCTTGGGGTACGGTGATGAAGCTTTCTTT. Amino acid sequence: CASSLGYGDEAFF. The V gene is TRBV5-1, the J gene TRBJ1-1; D uncertain. CDR1 is SGHRS, CDR2 YFSETQ, per germline. This CDR3 region has 13 residues. V lost 0 bases and J 7 bases, leaving 10 bases between the germline ends.